The sequence of this T cell receptor (beta chain) was determined in a study of T-cell reconstitution after alpha-beta-depleted transplantation in children (dated by TCRdb to the mid-2010s). In terms of the full investigation: Using TCR repertoire profiling, the study quantitatively followed how T-cell immune reconstitution unfolded in children after TCRalphabeta/CD19-depleted allogeneic hematopoietic cell transplantation.

This clonotype occurred many times. This clone's antigen is unknown. No per-base quality is available; no much larger clone lies one base away. The germline V gene gives CDR1 as LGHNA and CDR2 as YSLEER. Deletion took 0 bases off V and 4 bases off J, with a span of 12 bases between the germline ends. The CDR3 holds 15 amino acids from the cysteine to the phenylalanine. The only DNA kept is the CDR3, 45 bases in frame from the first base. Paper-wide results and their limitations: The frequencies of hyperexpanded clones fell over the following months, and after one year, T-cell counts and TCRbeta diversity were mostly attributed to newly produced T cells. The apparently early recovery of alphabetaT-cell counts about two months after transplant reportedly depended on only several hundred rapidly expanded clones that came from non-depleted graft cells. The high TCRbeta diversity at day 60 in some patients was ascribed to recipient T cells and intrathymic progenitors that had survived conditioning.

The library was generated by PCR. Instrument used: Illumina HiSeq 2500. TCR libraries were prepared with molecular barcoding, using unique molecular identifiers to normalize TCRbeta repertoire quantification. TCRdb reran the public reads through fastp at Q25 and MiXCR, keeping productive beta chains. Rows are combined by CDR3 protein, so each entry shows the most common genes and DNA. The sample table shows 55,000 to 70,000 distinct CDR3 sequences, and around 9.9% are seen once. About 12% of the sample is held by the ten biggest clonotypes. According to the study, the label for this sample's treatment or condition signals: allogeneic hematopoietic cell transplantation with graft depleted of TCRalphabeta T cells and CD19 B cells. The children who served as transplant recipients had been given grafts of TCRalphabeta/CD19-depleted allogeneic hematopoietic cells.

This TCR derives from a boy aged 5-17 years with acute myeloid leukemia, due to receive a stem cell transplant. The sample in question was PBMCs, obtained before TCRalphabeta/CD19-depleted stem cell transplant. The chain is made from TRBV4-3 and TRBJ1-2; the D gene is not confidently resolved. The CDR3 region has the sequence CASSQDRGAGYGYTF. The DNA sequence follows: TGCGCCAGCAGCCAAGATCGGGGAGCGGGCTATGGCTACACCTTC.